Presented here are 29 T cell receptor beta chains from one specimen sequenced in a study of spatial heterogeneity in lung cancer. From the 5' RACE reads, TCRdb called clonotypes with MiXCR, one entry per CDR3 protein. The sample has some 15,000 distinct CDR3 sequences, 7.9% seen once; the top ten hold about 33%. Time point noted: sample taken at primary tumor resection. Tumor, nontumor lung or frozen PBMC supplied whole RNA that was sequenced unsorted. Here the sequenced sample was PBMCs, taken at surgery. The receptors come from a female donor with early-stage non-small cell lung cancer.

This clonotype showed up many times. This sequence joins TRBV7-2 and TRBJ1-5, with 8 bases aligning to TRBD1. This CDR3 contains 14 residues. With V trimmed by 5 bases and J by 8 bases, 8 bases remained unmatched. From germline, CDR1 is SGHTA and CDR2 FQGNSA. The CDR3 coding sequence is TGTGCCAGCAGCCCCAGACAGGGGAGGGAGCCCCAGCATTTT. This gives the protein CASSPRQGREPQHF. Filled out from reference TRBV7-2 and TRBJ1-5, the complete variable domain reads GAGVSQSPSNKVTEKGKDVELRCDPISGHTALYWYRQSLGQGLEFLIYFQGNSAPDKSGLPSDRFSAERTGGSVSTLTIQRTQQEDSAVYLCASSPRQGREPQHFGDGTRLSIL.

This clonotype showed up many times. The CDR3 region is CASSSEPEDPFF. CDR3 DNA: TGTGCCAGCAGCTCGGAACCGGAGGACCCTTTCTTT. The genes are TRBV5-6 and TRBJ1-1; D is undetermined. The CDR3 extends over 12 amino acids. V was trimmed by 3 bases and J by 12 bases, leaving 15 bases between them. The germline CDR1 and CDR2 sequences are SGHDT and YYEEEE.

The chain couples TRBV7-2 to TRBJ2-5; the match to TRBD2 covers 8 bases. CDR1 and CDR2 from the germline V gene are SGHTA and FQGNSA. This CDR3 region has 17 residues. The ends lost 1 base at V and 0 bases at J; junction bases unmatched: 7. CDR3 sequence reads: CASSLEFGGGYQETQYF. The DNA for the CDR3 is TGTGCCAGCAGCTTAGAGTTCGGCGGGGGGTACCAAGAGACCCAGTACTTC.

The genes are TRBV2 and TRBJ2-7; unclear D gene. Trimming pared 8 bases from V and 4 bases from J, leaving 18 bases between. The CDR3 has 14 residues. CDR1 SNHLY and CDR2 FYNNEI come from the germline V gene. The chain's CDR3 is CASSATDPRYEQYF. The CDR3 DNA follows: TGTGCCAGCTCAGCGACCGATCCCCGATACGAGCAGTACTTC.

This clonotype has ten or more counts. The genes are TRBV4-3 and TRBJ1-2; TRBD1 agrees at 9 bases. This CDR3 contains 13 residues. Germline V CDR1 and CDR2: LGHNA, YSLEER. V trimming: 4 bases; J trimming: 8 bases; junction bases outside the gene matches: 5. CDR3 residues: CASSPGQGQGYTF. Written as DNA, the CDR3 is TGCGCCAGCAGCCCCGGACAGGGGCAAGGCTACACCTTC.

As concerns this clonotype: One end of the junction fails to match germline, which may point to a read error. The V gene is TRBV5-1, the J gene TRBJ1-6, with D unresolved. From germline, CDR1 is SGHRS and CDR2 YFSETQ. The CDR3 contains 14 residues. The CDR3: CANSSESRRSPLHF. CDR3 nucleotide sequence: TGCGCCAACAGCAGTGAGAGTAGGCGTTCACCCCTCCACTTT.

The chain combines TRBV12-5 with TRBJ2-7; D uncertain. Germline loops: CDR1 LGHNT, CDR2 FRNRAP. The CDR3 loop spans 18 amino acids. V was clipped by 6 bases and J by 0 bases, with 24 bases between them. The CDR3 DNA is TGTGCTAGTGGCCCCAATCTGGGCCGGCCCTTCCCCTCCTACGAGCAGTACTTC. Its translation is CASGPNLGRPFPSYEQYF.

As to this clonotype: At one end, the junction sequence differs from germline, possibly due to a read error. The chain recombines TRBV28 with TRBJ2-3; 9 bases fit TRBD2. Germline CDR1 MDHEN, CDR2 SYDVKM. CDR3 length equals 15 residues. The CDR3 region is CASSLRGGGTDTQYF. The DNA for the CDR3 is TGTGCCAGCAGTTTGCGCGGGGGGGGTACAGATACGCAGTATTTC.

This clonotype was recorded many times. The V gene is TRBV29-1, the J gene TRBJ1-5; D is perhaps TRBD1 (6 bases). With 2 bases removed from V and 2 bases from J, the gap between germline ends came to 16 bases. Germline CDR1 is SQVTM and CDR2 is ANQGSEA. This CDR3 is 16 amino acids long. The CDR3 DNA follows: TGCAGCGTTGAATGGGCAGGGGCCGAGCGCAATCAGCCCCAGCATTTT. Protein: CSVEWAGAERNQPQHF.

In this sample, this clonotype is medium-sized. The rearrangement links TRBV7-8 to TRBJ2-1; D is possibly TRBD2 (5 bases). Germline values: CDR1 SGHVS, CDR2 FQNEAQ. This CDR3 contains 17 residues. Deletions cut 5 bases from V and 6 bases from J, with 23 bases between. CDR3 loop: CASSKNRATRGFNEQFF. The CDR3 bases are TGTGCCAGCAGCAAGAACCGAGCTACCCGGGGTTTCAATGAGCAGTTCTTC.

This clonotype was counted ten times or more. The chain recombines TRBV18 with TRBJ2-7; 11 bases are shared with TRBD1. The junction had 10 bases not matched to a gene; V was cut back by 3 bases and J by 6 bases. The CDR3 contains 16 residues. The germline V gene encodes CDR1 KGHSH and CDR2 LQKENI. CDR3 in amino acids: CASSPPGQGGLGEQYF. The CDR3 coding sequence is TGTGCCAGCTCACCTCCGGGACAGGGGGGGCTCGGCGAGCAGTACTTC. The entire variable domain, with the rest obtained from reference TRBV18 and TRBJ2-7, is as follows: NAGVMQNPRHLVRRRGQEARLRCSPMKGHSHVYWYRQLPEEGLKFMVYLQKENIIDESGMPKERFSAEFPKEGPSILRIQQVVRGDSAAYFCASSPPGQGGLGEQYFGPGTRLTVT.

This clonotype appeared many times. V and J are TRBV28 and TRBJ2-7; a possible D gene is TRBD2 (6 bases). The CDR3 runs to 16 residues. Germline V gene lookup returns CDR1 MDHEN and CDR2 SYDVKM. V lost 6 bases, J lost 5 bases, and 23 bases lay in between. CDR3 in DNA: TGTGCCAGCAGGAGTCCTAGCCCCGGGAGTGAACACGAGCAGTACTTC. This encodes CASRSPSPGSEHEQYF.

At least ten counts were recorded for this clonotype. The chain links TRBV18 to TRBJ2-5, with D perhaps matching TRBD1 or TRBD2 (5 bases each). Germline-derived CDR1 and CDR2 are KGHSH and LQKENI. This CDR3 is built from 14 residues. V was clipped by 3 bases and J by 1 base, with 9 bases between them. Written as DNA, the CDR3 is TGTGCCAGCTCACCCGGGACCCCCCAAGAGACCCAGTACTTC. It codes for CASSPGTPQETQYF.

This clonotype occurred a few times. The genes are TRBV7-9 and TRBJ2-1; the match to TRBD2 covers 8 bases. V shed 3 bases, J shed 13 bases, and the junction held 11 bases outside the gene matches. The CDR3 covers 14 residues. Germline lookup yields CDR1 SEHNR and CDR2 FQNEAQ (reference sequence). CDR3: CASSFSPLAGNQFF. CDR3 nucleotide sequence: TGTGCCAGCAGCTTCAGTCCCTTAGCGGGAAATCAGTTCTTC.

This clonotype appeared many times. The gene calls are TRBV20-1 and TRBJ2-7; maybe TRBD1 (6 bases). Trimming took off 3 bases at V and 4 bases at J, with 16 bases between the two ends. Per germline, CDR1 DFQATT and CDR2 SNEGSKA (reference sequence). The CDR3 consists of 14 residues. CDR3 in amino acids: CSASTEAGVYEQYF. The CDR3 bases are TGCAGTGCTAGCACCGAGGCAGGGGTGTACGAGCAGTACTTC.

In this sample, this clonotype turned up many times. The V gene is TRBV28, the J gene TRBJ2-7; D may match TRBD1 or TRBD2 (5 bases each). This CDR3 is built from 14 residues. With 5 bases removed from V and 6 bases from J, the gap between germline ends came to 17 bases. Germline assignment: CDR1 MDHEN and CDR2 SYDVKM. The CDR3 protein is CASSPNPGAGEQYF. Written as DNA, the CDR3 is TGTGCCAGCAGTCCCAACCCCGGGGCGGGCGAGCAGTACTTC.

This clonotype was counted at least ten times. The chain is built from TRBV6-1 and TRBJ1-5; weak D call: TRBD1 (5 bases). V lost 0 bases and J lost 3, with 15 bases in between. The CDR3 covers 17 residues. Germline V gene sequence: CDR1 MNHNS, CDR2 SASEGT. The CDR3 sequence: CASSEAPGSIPNQPQHF. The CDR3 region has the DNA TGTGCCAGCAGTGAAGCGCCAGGGTCTATTCCCAATCAGCCCCAGCATTTT.

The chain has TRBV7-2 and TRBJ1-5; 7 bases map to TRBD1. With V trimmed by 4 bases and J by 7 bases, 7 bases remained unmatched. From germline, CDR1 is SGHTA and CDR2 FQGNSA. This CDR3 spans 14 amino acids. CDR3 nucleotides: TGTGCCAGCAGCTCCGACAGGGTCGGACAGCCCCAGCATTTT. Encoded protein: CASSSDRVGQPQHF.

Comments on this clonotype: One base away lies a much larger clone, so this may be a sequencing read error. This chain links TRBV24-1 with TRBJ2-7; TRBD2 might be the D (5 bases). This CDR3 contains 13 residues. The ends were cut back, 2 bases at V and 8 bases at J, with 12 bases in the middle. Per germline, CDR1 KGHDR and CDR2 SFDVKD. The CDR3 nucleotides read TGTGCCACCAGTGATTCGCGGGCCTGGAAGCAGTACTTC. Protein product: CATSDSRAWKQYF.

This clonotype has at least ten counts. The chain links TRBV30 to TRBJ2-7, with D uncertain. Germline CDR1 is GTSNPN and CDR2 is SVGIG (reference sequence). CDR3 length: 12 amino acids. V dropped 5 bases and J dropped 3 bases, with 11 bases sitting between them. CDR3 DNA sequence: TGTGCCTGGGGACGGGCAGGCTACGAGCAGTACTTC. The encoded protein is CAWGRAGYEQYF. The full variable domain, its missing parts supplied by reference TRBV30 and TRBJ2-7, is SQTIHQWPATLVQPVGSPLSLECTVEGTSNPNLYWYRQAAGRGLQLLFYSVGIGQISSEVPQNLSASRPQDRQFILSSKKLLLSDSGFYLCAWGRAGYEQYFGPGTRLTVT.

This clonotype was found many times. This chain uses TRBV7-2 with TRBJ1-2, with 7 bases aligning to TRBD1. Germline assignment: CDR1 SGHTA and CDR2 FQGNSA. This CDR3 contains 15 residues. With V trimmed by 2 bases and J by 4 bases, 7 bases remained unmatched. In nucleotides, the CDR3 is TGTGCCAGCAGCTTAAATGGACAGGCCGTCTATGGCTACACCTTC. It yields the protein CASSLNGQAVYGYTF.

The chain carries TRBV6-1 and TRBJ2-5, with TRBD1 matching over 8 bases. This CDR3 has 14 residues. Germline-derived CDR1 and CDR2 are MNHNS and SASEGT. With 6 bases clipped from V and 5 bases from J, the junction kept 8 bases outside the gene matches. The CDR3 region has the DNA TGTGCCAGCAGCCAAGGACAGGGCTGGGAGACCCAGTACTTC. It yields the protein CASSQGQGWETQYF.

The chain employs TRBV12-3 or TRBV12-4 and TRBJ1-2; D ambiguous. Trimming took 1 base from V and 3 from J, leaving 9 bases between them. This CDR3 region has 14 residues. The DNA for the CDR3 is TGTGCCAGCAGTTTAGACCTCAGCTACTATGGCTACACCTTC. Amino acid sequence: CASSLDLSYYGYTF.

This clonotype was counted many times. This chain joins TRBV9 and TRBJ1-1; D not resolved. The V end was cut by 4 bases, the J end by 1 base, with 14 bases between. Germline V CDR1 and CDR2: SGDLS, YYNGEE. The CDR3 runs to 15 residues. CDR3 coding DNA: TGTGCCAGCAGCCCAGAGGCATACCAGAACACTGAAGCTTTCTTT. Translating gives CASSPEAYQNTEAFF.

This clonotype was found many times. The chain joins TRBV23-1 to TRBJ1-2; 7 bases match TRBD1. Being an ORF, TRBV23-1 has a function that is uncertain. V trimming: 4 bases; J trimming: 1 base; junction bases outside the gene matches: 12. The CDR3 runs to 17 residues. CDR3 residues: CASSPPDRPSFNYGYTF. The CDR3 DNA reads TGCGCCAGCAGTCCTCCGGACAGGCCCTCATTTAACTATGGCTACACCTTC.

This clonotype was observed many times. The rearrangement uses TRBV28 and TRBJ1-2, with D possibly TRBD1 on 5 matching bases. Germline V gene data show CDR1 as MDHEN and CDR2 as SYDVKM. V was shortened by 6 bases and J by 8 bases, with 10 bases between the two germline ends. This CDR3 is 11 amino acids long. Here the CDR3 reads CASRQASGYTF. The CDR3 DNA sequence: TGTGCCAGCAGACAGGCTAGCGGCTACACCTTC.

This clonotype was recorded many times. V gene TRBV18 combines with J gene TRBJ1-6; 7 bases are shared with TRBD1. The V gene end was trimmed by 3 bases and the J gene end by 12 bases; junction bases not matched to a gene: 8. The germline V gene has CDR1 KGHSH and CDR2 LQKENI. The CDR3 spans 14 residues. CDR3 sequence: CASSPTGQAEPLHF. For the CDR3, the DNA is TGTGCCAGCTCACCTACCGGACAGGCGGAACCCCTCCACTTT.

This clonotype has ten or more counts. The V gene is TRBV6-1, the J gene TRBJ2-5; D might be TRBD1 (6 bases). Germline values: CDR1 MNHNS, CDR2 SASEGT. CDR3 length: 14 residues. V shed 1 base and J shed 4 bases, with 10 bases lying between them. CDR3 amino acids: CASSEDRARETQYF. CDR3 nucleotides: TGTGCCAGCAGTGAAGACAGGGCGAGAGAGACCCAGTACTTC.

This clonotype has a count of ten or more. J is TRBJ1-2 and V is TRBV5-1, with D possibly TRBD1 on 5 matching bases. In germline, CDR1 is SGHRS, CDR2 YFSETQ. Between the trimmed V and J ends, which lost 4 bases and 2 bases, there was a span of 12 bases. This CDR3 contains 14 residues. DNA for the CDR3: TGCGCCAGCAGCCCTACCACAGGAAACTATGGCTACACCTTC. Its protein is CASSPTTGNYGYTF.